Sequencing of this T cell receptor (beta chain) was carried out in a study of lymphopenia after photon versus proton radiotherapy. Findings of the study overall: After lymphocyte nadir, photon-treated repertoires showed oligoclonal expansion, especially CD8+ Temra. Relative stability marked proton patients; photon patients lost diversity and naive cells. Post-nadir TCR diversity decline inversely tracked overall survival among those who died.

For this clone: Its cognate antigen is unknown.

The method was immunoSEQ multiplex PCR; TCRdb's version includes in-frame clones alone and lacks a portion of them. The repertoire has 67,000 or so clones, over 80% of them found once; the top ten carry approximately 11%. This CDR3 contains 14 residues. The V segment lost 3 bases and the J segment 6 bases; nucleotides outside the gene matches: 8. Germline V lookup: CDR1 SGHRS, CDR2 YFSETQ. This receptor was obtained from a man older than 75 with esophageal cancer. The source material was peripheral blood, sampled from a patient treated with proton-based radiotherapy. V usage is TRBV5-1 and J usage is TRBJ2-7; TRBD1 matches at 8 bases. The CDR3, as DNA: TGCGCCAGCAGCTGGACAGGGTTCAGTTTCGAGCAGTACTTC. Protein product: CASSWTGFSFEQYF.